This TCR beta chain stems from a study of vaccination and CD4 T cells after COVID-19. Study at large: Stimulation of the cells used overlapping spike peptide pools from SARS-CoV-2 and from the common cold coronaviruses HCoV-NL63, HCoV-OC43 and HCoV-229E.

This clonotype was detected only a few times. No antigen is known for it. Oncomine TCR Beta short-read sequencing was applied to DNA from cultured CD4+ T cells. The source of extracted genomic DNA was cultured CD4+ T cells. Each CDR3 protein is one row after TCRdb ran MiXCR on the PCR reads. The sample consists of 13,000 to 15,000 distinct CDR3 sequences, approximately 58% of them appearing once. The CDR3 sequence is 12 residues long. V lost 5 bases and J 3 bases, leaving 7 bases between the germline ends. Germline V gives CDR1 MDHEN, CDR2 SYDVKM. Overall study results and limits: Post-vaccination reactive clonotypes (median approximately 38) did not differ significantly from post-infection (approximately 20).

The treatment: roughly 10-day PBMC culture with coronavirus spike peptide pools or control peptides (ViraFEST assay). The V gene is TRBV28, the J gene TRBJ1-2; D is unresolved. Specimen: CD4+ T cells from blood, cultured in vitro. This clonotype was obtained from a human donor who had recovered from COVID-19. DNA for the CDR3: TGTGCCAGCAGTACGGGGTACTATGGCTACACCTTC. Its protein is CASSTGYYGYTF.